What follows is one TCR beta chain and its context. Germline V gives CDR1 MNHNS, CDR2 SASEGT. V gave up 6 bases and J gave up 5 bases; unmatched junction bases: 11. This CDR3 region has 15 residues. Each CDR3 protein gets one entry after TCRdb re-called the reads with MiXCR. The profile shows approximately 750,000 distinct CDR3 sequences, 35% to 45% of them singletons. The entry originates in a study of T cell repertoires in cytomegalovirus infection. Background on the study: Carrying CMV and the relevant HLA type showed in public TCR beta signatures.

The clonotype was recovered from a human donor in good health (CMV status not recorded). Some clones in this sample may be carry-over from other donors' samples. What was sequenced was PBMCs. V and J are TRBV6-1 and TRBJ2-3; 7 positions match TRBD2. The CDR3 DNA is TGTGCCAGCAGGGTATTTAGCGGGCGTGGAGATACGCAGTATTTT. Translated, it gives CASRVFSGRGDTQYF.